Included here is one TCR beta chain sequence, with context. This CDR3 spans 13 amino acids. Germline-derived CDR1 and CDR2 are GTSNPN and SVGIG (reference sequence). The germline V and J ends were trimmed by 4 bases and 5 bases, with 14 bases remaining between them. The authors' processing: Amplification from reference gene primers served as the basis for estimated nucleated cell counts. Profiled with immunoSEQ multiplex PCR; TCRdb holds only in-frame clones, not every one. The V and J calls and clone size are taken from that table; D and trimming were inferred from the DNA. The repertoire includes about 350,000 clones, about 89% of them detected once, and under 6.5% sits in the top ten. One Seattle source followed patients from active infection through their disease course. The data were taken from a study of blood T cell repertoires in COVID-19. Overall study: Italy, Spain and the United States were the sources of the convalescent and acute COVID-19 samples.

The clonotype was recovered from a woman between 45 and 60 years old with COVID-19, enrolled during active disease. The sample taken for sequencing was peripheral blood. This sequence joins TRBV30 and TRBJ1-1; D is uncertain. In nucleotides, the CDR3 is TGTGCCTGGACCGGACTAGGGTTGACTGAAGCTTTCTTT. As protein: CAWTGLGLTEAFF.